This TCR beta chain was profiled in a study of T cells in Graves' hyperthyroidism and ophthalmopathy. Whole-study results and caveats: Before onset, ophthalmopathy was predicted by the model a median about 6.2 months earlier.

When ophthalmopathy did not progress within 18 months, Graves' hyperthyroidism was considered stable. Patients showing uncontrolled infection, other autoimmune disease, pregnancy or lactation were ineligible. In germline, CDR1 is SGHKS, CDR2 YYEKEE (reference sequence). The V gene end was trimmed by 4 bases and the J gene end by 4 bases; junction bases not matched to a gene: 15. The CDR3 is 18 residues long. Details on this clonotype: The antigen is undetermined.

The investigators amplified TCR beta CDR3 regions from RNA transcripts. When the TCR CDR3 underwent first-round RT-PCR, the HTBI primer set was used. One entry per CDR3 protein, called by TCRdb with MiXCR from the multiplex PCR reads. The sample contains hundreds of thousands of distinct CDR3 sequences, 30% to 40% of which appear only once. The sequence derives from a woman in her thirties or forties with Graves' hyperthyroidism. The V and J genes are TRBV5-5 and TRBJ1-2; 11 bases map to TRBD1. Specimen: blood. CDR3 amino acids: CASSVSLDRGLEVYGYTF. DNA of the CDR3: TGTGCCAGCAGCGTCAGTTTGGACAGGGGGCTTGAAGTCTATGGCTACACCTTC.